These 26 T cell receptor beta chains originate from one sample sequenced in a study of cytomegalovirus exposure and HLA in healthy donors listed by TCRdb under 2017. Library generation was performed with the immunoSEQ multiplex PCR assay. TCRdb took this table from immuneACCESS and kept in-frame rearrangements with V and J called. Such tables lack part of the clones; where checked against another copy, unresolved V genes explain under half of the gap, and the rest is unexplained. This sample holds 90,000 to 120,000 clones; almost 96% were observed only once. Clones ranked in the top ten supply under 0.75% of the sample. The sample consisted of PBMCs. The receptors here all came from a woman younger than 30 in good health and CMV-seronegative.

The sample holds one count of this clone. The chain links TRBV28 to TRBJ2-5; TRBD2 might be the D (6 bases). Germline-derived CDR1 and CDR2 are MDHEN and SYDVKM. Trimming removed 5 bases from V and 4 bases from J, with 11 bases in between. CDR3 size: 13 residues. The CDR3 DNA sequence: TGTGCCAGCAGTCGCCGGGGGTTAGAGACCCAGTACTTC. Its translation: CASSRRGLETQYF. Using reference TRBV28 and TRBJ2-5 for the parts outside the CDR3, the full variable domain is DVKVTQSSRYLVKRTGEKVFLECVQDMDHENMFWYRQDPGLGLRLIYFSYDVKMKEKGDIPEGYSVSREKKERFSLILESASTNQTSMYLCASSRRGLETQYFGPGTRLLVL.

The chain uses TRBV29-1 and TRBJ1-2; no definite D call. Germline CDR1 and CDR2: SQVTM and ANQGSEA. With 2 bases removed from V and 4 bases from J, the gap between germline ends came to 8 bases. This CDR3 contains 12 residues. The CDR3 region is CSVEYMFYGYTF. In DNA, the CDR3 is TGCAGCGTTGAATACATGTTCTATGGCTACACCTTC.

The gene calls are TRBV28 and TRBJ2-1, with D possibly TRBD1 on 6 matching bases. Trimming shortened V by 6 bases and J by 4 bases, and 10 bases separated the two germline ends. This CDR3 contains 13 residues. Per the germline V gene, CDR1 is MDHEN and CDR2 is SYDVKM. Written as DNA, the CDR3 is TGTGCCAGCAGCTGGACAGTTTACAATGAGCAGTTCTTC. Translating it yields CASSWTVYNEQFF.

The rearrangement links TRBV2 to TRBJ2-1; 9 nucleotides align to TRBD2. This CDR3 has 14 amino acids. Per the germline V gene, CDR1 is SNHLY and CDR2 is FYNNEI. The V gene end was trimmed by 4 bases and the J gene end by 4 bases; junction bases not matched to a gene: 2. CDR3 in DNA: TGTGCCAGCAGTGGGCTAGCGGGGTACAATGAGCAGTTCTTC. The encoded protein is CASSGLAGYNEQFF.

This clone was seen more than once but under ten times. This chain connects TRBV4-1 to TRBJ1-6; possible D gene TRBD1, 5 bases. The V gene's germline CDR1 is MGHRA and CDR2 YSYEKL. The germline V and J ends were trimmed by 4 bases and 6 bases, with 13 bases remaining between them. There are 15 residues in the CDR3. For the CDR3, the DNA is TGCGCCAGCAGCCGAGAGGTGACAGCTAATTCACCCCTCCACTTT. Translating it yields CASSREVTANSPLHF.

The chain couples TRBV5-1 to TRBJ1-5, with D possibly being TRBD1 (5 bases). CDR1 is SGHRS and CDR2 is YFSETQ in the germline V gene. The CDR3 spans 16 residues. With 0 bases removed from V and 0 bases from J, the gap between germline ends came to 10 bases. CDR3 sequence (DNA): TGCGCCAGCAGCTTGGGGGGGGGAGGTAGCAATCAGCCCCAGCATTTT. Translation: CASSLGGGGSNQPQHF.

The rearrangement joins TRBV19 to TRBJ2-6; D is unresolved. Germline CDR1 LNHDA, CDR2 SQIVND (reference sequence). The length of the CDR3 is 17 residues. V dropped 3 bases and J dropped 1 base, with 13 bases sitting between them. The DNA for the CDR3 is TGTGCCAGTAGTATGGGCCAGTACAGATCTGGGGCCAACGTCCTGACTTTC. Its translation: CASSMGQYRSGANVLTF.

CDR3 sequence (DNA): TGCGCCAGCAGCCAAGATAGGGGACTAGCTGTCACAGATACGCAGTATTTT. This sequence encodes CASSQDRGLAVTDTQYF. The chain joins TRBV4-1 to TRBJ2-3; 9 bases line up with TRBD2. This CDR3 comprises 17 residues. V lost 0 bases to trimming and J lost 2 bases; unmatched junction nucleotides: 6. From germline, CDR1 is MGHRA and CDR2 YSYEKL.

V is TRBV18 and J is TRBJ2-7; 10 nucleotides agree with TRBD1. CDR1 KGHSH and CDR2 LQKENI come from the germline V gene. The CDR3 is 14 amino acids. J was trimmed by 4 bases and V by 3 bases; bases with no gene match: 3. The CDR3 coding sequence is TGTGCCAGCTCACCCCAGGACAGGGGGTACGAGCAGTACTTC. Protein product: CASSPQDRGYEQYF. Using reference TRBV18 and TRBJ2-7 for the parts outside the CDR3, the full variable domain is NAGVMQNPRHLVRRRGQEARLRCSPMKGHSHVYWYRQLPEEGLKFMVYLQKENIIDESGMPKERFSAEFPKEGPSILRIQQVVRGDSAAYFCASSPQDRGYEQYFGPGTRLTVT.

This rearrangement joins TRBV27 to TRBJ2-7; 8 bases agree with TRBD1. V was clipped by 3 bases and J by 3 bases; unmatched bases: 4. Germline V gene sequence: CDR1 MNHEY, CDR2 SMNVEV (reference sequence). The CDR3 sequence is 14 residues long. CDR3 loop: CASSLTGVIYEQYF. DNA of the CDR3: TGTGCCAGCAGTTTGACAGGGGTAATCTACGAGCAGTACTTC.

The genes are TRBV5-6 and TRBJ1-3; perhaps TRBD1 as D (5 bases). Trimming cost V 6 bases and J 0 bases, with 10 bases left between them. Germline V gene sequence: CDR1 SGHDT, CDR2 YYEEEE. The CDR3 contains 14 residues. CDR3 DNA: TGTGCCAGCACCTGGGGCAACTCTGGAAACACCATATATTTT. This codes for CASTWGNSGNTIYF.

The V and J genes are TRBV9 and TRBJ2-3; TRBD1 matches at 7 bases. After removal of 4 bases from V and 0 bases from J, the junction contained 11 bases not matched to a gene. Germline CDR1 and CDR2: SGDLS and YYNGEE. The CDR3 has 17 residues. CDR3 region: CASSPGQSLPSTDTQYF. CDR3 coding DNA: TGTGCCAGCAGCCCGGGACAGTCTCTTCCTAGCACAGATACGCAGTATTTT.

CDR3 bases: TGTGCCAGCAGCTTAGTGGGACAGGGGGCTGCAGATGAGCAGTTCTTC. It codes for CASSLVGQGAADEQFF. V is TRBV5-5 and J is TRBJ2-1; 12 nucleotides match TRBD1. The CDR3 consists of 16 residues. The ends lost 2 bases at V and 8 bases at J; junction bases unmatched: 8. The V gene's germline CDR1 is SGHKS and CDR2 YYEKEE (reference sequence).

J is TRBJ2-3 and V is TRBV5-6; no definite D call. V lost 1 base, J lost 3 bases, and 9 bases lay in between. This CDR3 spans 14 amino acids. In germline, CDR1 is SGHDT, CDR2 YYEEEE. The CDR3 loop reads CASSLRAITDTQYF. The CDR3 region has the DNA TGTGCCAGCAGCTTGCGAGCGATTACAGATACGCAGTATTTT.

The chain employs TRBV5-1 and TRBJ1-4; 9 bases match TRBD1. V trimming: 1 base; J trimming: 1 base; junction bases outside the gene matches: 2. From germline, CDR1 is SGHRS and CDR2 YFSETQ. The CDR3 consists of 16 residues. In nucleotides, the CDR3 is TGCGCCAGCAGCTTGACAGGGGGCGGAACTAATGAAAAACTGTTTTTT. Translation gives CASSLTGGGTNEKLFF.

This chain uses TRBV9 with TRBJ2-7; 12 positions agree with TRBD1. There are 15 residues in the CDR3. Trimming removed 2 bases from V and 4 bases from J; junction bases left unmatched: 4. The germline gives CDR1 SGDLS, CDR2 YYNGEE. The CDR3 bases are TGTGCCAGCAGCGTGGGGACAGGGGGCGTGTACGAGCAGTACTTC. Amino acid sequence: CASSVGTGGVYEQYF.

The J gene is TRBJ2-4, the V gene TRBV7-8; D might be TRBD1 (5 bases). Trimming took off 1 base at V and 0 bases at J, with 13 bases between the two ends. This CDR3 contains 17 residues. Germline values: CDR1 SGHVS, CDR2 FQNEAQ. In nucleotides, the CDR3 is TGTGCCAGCAGCTTAGACCGACAGAGACTAGCCAAAAACATTCAGTACTTC. It codes for CASSLDRQRLAKNIQYF.

This chain links TRBV19 with TRBJ1-3; D possibly corresponds to TRBD1 (6 bases). V lost 8 bases, J lost 0 bases, and 11 bases lay in between. This CDR3 spans 14 amino acids. In germline, CDR1 is LNHDA, CDR2 SQIVND (reference sequence). DNA for the CDR3: TGTGCCAGTGGCGACAGGTCCTCTGGAAACACCATATATTTT. Protein sequence: CASGDRSSGNTIYF.

This sequence joins TRBV7-9 and TRBJ2-5, with D possibly matching TRBD1 (6 bases). Trimming cost V 1 base and J 4 bases, with 13 bases left between them. This CDR3 has 15 amino acids. Looked up from germline, CDR1 is SEHNR and CDR2 is FQNEAQ (reference sequence). The CDR3: CASSLGQVGGETQYF. The CDR3 bases are TGTGCCAGCAGCTTAGGACAGGTTGGGGGAGAGACCCAGTACTTC.

In this sample, this clone turned up once. The chain joins TRBV11-2 to TRBJ2-7, with 7 bases matching TRBD2. Germline loops: CDR1 SGHAT, CDR2 FQNNGV. With V trimmed by 5 bases and J by 5 bases, 12 bases remained unmatched. The CDR3 has 15 residues. CDR3 nucleotides: TGTGCCAGCAGCCCGTCGAGCGGGAAATGGAACGAGCAGTACTTC. This sequence encodes CASSPSSGKWNEQYF.

For the CDR3, the DNA is TGCGCCAGCAGGGGGCCTAGCGGGGGCCTGCTCCTGGCCAATGAGCAGTTCTTC. Translating it yields CASRGPSGGLLLANEQFF. The chain links TRBV5-1 to TRBJ2-1; 10 bases are a match to TRBD2. After removal of 5 bases from V and 6 bases from J, the junction contained 17 bases not matched to a gene. The CDR3 is 18 residues long. Per germline, CDR1 SGHRS and CDR2 YFSETQ.

This clone was detected only once. The chain recombines TRBV28 with TRBJ2-7; a weak D match, TRBD2 (7 bases). V lost 7 bases and J 2 bases, leaving 15 bases between the germline ends. Germline V gives CDR1 MDHEN, CDR2 SYDVKM. The CDR3 is made up of 14 amino acids. The CDR3 here is CASMGGALAYEQYF. The CDR3 coding sequence is TGTGCCAGCATGGGGGGGGCCCTAGCCTACGAGCAGTACTTC. Full variable domain (remainder filled in from reference TRBV28 and TRBJ2-7): DVKVTQSSRYLVKRTGEKVFLECVQDMDHENMFWYRQDPGLGLRLIYFSYDVKMKEKGDIPEGYSVSREKKERFSLILESASTNQTSMYLCASMGGALAYEQYFGPGTRLTVT.

This chain joins TRBV16 and TRBJ2-7, with no clear D. The germline V and J ends were trimmed by 2 bases and 3 bases, with 11 bases remaining between them. This CDR3 is built from 14 residues. From germline, CDR1 is KGHSY and CDR2 FQNENV. Here the CDR3 DNA reads TGTGCCAGCAGCCAAAGAGACACCTTCTACGAGCAGTACTTC. Its translation is CASSQRDTFYEQYF.

The CDR3 nucleotides are TGTGCCAGCAGCTTGGCAGGGGGCACTGGAAACACCATATATTTT. The encoded protein is CASSLAGGTGNTIYF. This rearrangement joins TRBV5-5 to TRBJ1-3, with 8 bases lining up with TRBD1. The CDR3 is made up of 15 amino acids. V was clipped by 0 bases and J by 2 bases; unmatched bases: 1. Germline V gene sequence: CDR1 SGHKS, CDR2 YYEKEE (reference sequence).

J is TRBJ2-5 and V is TRBV6-6; 8 bases map to TRBD1. TRBJ2-7 matches the DNA end more closely, so the J call is doubtful. Germline loops: CDR1 MNHNY, CDR2 SVGAGI (reference sequence). The CDR3 length is 16 residues. For the CDR3, the DNA is TGTGCCAGCAGTTACTCGACACAGGGGGGAACCTACGAGCAGTACTTC. This encodes CASSYSTQGGTYEQYF.

The chain couples TRBV6-1 to TRBJ1-5; D gene unclear. Trimming removed 2 bases from V and 3 bases from J, with 8 bases in between. The CDR3 has 14 amino acids. CDR1 is MNHNS, CDR2 SASEGT, per germline. The CDR3 DNA reads TGTGCCAGCAGTGAATGGCAGGTCAATCAGCCCCAGCATTTT. This encodes CASSEWQVNQPQHF.